One sample yielded the 26 T cell receptor beta chains listed below, sequenced in a study of blood T cell repertoires in COVID-19. Generated by immunoSEQ multiplex PCR, the TCRdb table keeps only in-frame clones and is missing some. Of around 270,000 clones in the sample, around nine tenths are singletons; the top ten hold over 3%. The specimen sequenced was PBMCs or T cells enriched from blood (not recorded which). All receptors derive from a woman aged 40 to 55 who had been exposed to COVID-19.

J is TRBJ1-1 and V is TRBV9; weak D call: TRBD1 (6 bases). The V gene lost 4 bases and the J gene lost 11 bases, with 18 bases spanning the gap. The CDR3 sequence is 13 residues long. The V gene's germline CDR1 is SGDLS and CDR2 YYNGEE. Written as DNA, the CDR3 is TGTGCCAGCAGCCATGAGCCGGGACAAATGGCTTTCTTT. Its translation is CASSHEPGQMAFF.

The V gene is TRBV12-3 or TRBV12-4, the J gene TRBJ2-1; D gene unclear. V shed 3 bases and J shed 6 bases, with 9 bases lying between them. The length of the CDR3 is 13 residues. DNA for the CDR3: TGTGCCAGCAGTTTGTCAGGCGCCAATGAGCAGTTCTTC. Translated: CASSLSGANEQFF.

The V and J genes are TRBV4-1 and TRBJ1-6, with a tentative D call TRBD1 (6 bases). The CDR3 is made up of 16 amino acids. The V end lost 3 bases, the J end lost 8 bases, and 17 bases lay between the germline ends. Germline assignment: CDR1 MGHRA and CDR2 YSYEKL. This CDR3 is CASSHGAGAPDSPLHF. In DNA form, the CDR3 reads TGCGCCAGCAGCCACGGAGCAGGGGCCCCTGATTCACCCCTCCACTTT.

The chain employs TRBV6-5 and TRBJ1-1; a weak D match, TRBD1 (6 bases). V lost 6 bases and J lost 3, with 11 bases in between. The CDR3 is made up of 13 amino acids. The germline V gene encodes CDR1 MNHEY and CDR2 SVGAGI. The CDR3, as DNA: TGTGCCAGCAGATACCGGACAGACACTGAAGCTTTCTTT. This encodes CASRYRTDTEAFF.

The chain carries TRBV4-1 and TRBJ1-3; 8 bases are a match to TRBD1. Germline-derived CDR1 and CDR2 are MGHRA and YSYEKL. Unmatched junction bases numbered 6, after V lost 3 bases and J lost 2 bases. This CDR3 region has 16 residues. The CDR3, as DNA: TGCGCCAGCAGCCAGTATACAGGGGGAACTGGAAACACCATATATTTT. Translation gives CASSQYTGGTGNTIYF.

The chain has TRBV4-2 and TRBJ2-3, with a possible D match to TRBD1 (6 bases). Germline V gene data show CDR1 as LGHNA and CDR2 as YNFKEQ. Trimming took 4 bases from V and 5 from J, leaving 16 bases between them. The length of the CDR3 is 15 residues. The CDR3: CASSRKQGPGDTQYF. CDR3 coding DNA: TGTGCCAGCAGCCGCAAACAGGGCCCTGGAGATACGCAGTATTTT.

The chain joins TRBV6-2 or TRBV6-3 to TRBJ2-5; 13 bases map to TRBD2. This CDR3 is 17 amino acids long. From germline, CDR1 is MNHEY and CDR2 SVGEGT. With V trimmed by 4 bases and J by 5 bases, 10 bases remained unmatched. CDR3 sequence: CASSLTSGGFAMETQYF. The CDR3 bases are TGTGCCAGCAGTTTGACTAGCGGGGGGTTCGCTATGGAGACCCAGTACTTC.

The genes are TRBV9 and TRBJ1-4, with 9 bases lining up with TRBD1. The V segment lost 2 bases and the J segment 3 bases; nucleotides outside the gene matches: 5. The CDR3 contains 16 residues. Germline V gene lookup returns CDR1 SGDLS and CDR2 YYNGEE. CDR3: CASSVGTGNANEKLFF. For the CDR3, the DNA is TGTGCCAGCAGCGTTGGGACAGGGAATGCTAATGAAAAACTGTTTTTT.

V usage is TRBV6-4 and J usage is TRBJ1-3; D might be TRBD1 (5 bases). The CDR3 extends over 14 amino acids. Germline V gene sequence: CDR1 MRHNA, CDR2 SNTAGT. V was shortened by 6 bases and J by 0 bases, with 9 bases between the two germline ends. CDR3 loop: CASSPTVSGNTIYF. CDR3 coding DNA: TGTGCCAGCAGCCCGACAGTCTCTGGAAACACCATATATTTT.

The chain carries TRBV5-1 and TRBJ2-1; D is unresolved. This CDR3 has 12 residues. The germline CDR1 and CDR2 sequences are SGHRS and YFSETQ. V lost 4 bases to trimming and J lost 7 bases, with 9 bases between them. The CDR3 reads CASSTTANEQFF. The DNA for the CDR3 is TGCGCCAGCAGCACCACTGCGAATGAGCAGTTCTTC.

This chain uses TRBV6-6 with TRBJ2-1; 11 positions agree with TRBD2. V lost 5 bases to trimming and J lost 15 bases; unmatched junction nucleotides: 6. The germline V gene encodes CDR1 MNHNY and CDR2 SVGAGI (reference sequence). This CDR3 is 12 amino acids long. The DNA for the CDR3 is TGTGCCAGCAGTGCCGGGACTAGCGGAGGGTTCTTC. Translating gives CASSAGTSGGFF.

The chain carries TRBV6-2 or TRBV6-3 and TRBJ2-7, with D unclear. Deletions cut 0 bases from V and 2 bases from J, with 8 bases between. Germline CDR1 is MNHEY and CDR2 is SVGEGT. This CDR3 is built from 14 residues. This CDR3 is CASSYSAVPYEQYV. Here the CDR3 DNA reads TGTGCCAGCAGTTACTCGGCGGTTCCCTACGAGCAGTACGTC.

DNA of the CDR3: TGTGCCAGCGGTACAGGGTGGGCTGAAGCTTTCTTT. This codes for CASGTGWAEAFF. V usage is TRBV12-3 or TRBV12-4 and J usage is TRBJ1-1; possible D gene TRBD1, 6 bases. V dropped 8 bases and J dropped 6 bases, with 13 bases sitting between them. The CDR3 is made up of 12 amino acids.

The CDR3 loop is CASSSTDRVTYNEQFF. In nucleotides, the CDR3 is TGTGCCAGCAGCTCGACTGACAGGGTGACCTACAATGAGCAGTTCTTC. The chain employs TRBV7-9 and TRBJ2-1, with TRBD1 identical over 7 bases. The CDR3 loop spans 16 amino acids. J was trimmed by 2 bases and V by 4 bases; bases with no gene match: 8. Germline CDR1 and CDR2: SEHNR and FQNEAQ (reference sequence).

This chain joins TRBV18 and TRBJ2-4; 7 nucleotides align to TRBD2. The junction had 8 bases not matched to a gene; V was cut back by 4 bases and J by 11 bases. Germline assignment: CDR1 KGHSH and CDR2 LQKENI. The CDR3 sequence is 13 residues long. The DNA for the CDR3 is TGTGCCAGCTCACATCTTCTTGGGAGGGTTCAGTACTTC. Its translation: CASSHLLGRVQYF.

V usage is TRBV27 and J usage is TRBJ1-1; possible D gene TRBD1, 6 bases. CDR1 and CDR2 from the germline V gene are MNHEY and SMNVEV (reference sequence). The V end lost 0 bases, the J end lost 5 bases, and 13 bases lay between the germline ends. The length of the CDR3 is 15 residues. The CDR3 region has the DNA TGTGCCAGCAGTTTATCGAGCCCAGGGGTGACTGAAGCTTTCTTT. Encoded protein: CASSLSSPGVTEAFF.

The chain recombines TRBV4-1 with TRBJ1-5, with 10 bases aligning to TRBD1. V lost 0 bases, J lost 4 bases, and 6 bases stayed unmatched. Germline V gives CDR1 MGHRA, CDR2 YSYEKL. This CDR3 is 17 amino acids long. The CDR3 nucleotides read TGCGCCAGCAGCCAAGATGGGACAGGGGCTTCAAATCAGCCCCAGCATTTT. Protein sequence: CASSQDGTGASNQPQHF.

The chain joins TRBV28 to TRBJ1-2; 7 positions agree with TRBD1. This CDR3 has 15 residues. The junction had 16 bases not matched to a gene; V was cut back by 2 bases and J by 13 bases. Germline V CDR1 and CDR2: MDHEN, SYDVKM. CDR3 sequence (DNA): TGTGCCAGCAGTTTAGCCCACAGGGGTTCCGCGGTTTGCACCTTC. As protein: CASSLAHRGSAVCTF.

The genes are TRBV30 and TRBJ2-5; unclear D gene. CDR1 and CDR2 from the germline V gene are GTSNPN and SVGIG (reference sequence). The V and J ends lost 3 bases and 5 bases respectively, with 4 bases between them. The CDR3 runs 10 residues. CDR3 bases: TGTGCCTGGAGCAGGGAGACCCAGTACTTC. This encodes CAWSRETQYF.

The J gene is TRBJ1-3, the V gene TRBV7-6, with D possibly matching TRBD1 (5 bases). In germline, CDR1 is SGHVS, CDR2 FNYEAQ. V was cut by 0 bases and J by 2 bases, with 11 bases left in between. The CDR3 covers 16 residues. Written as DNA, the CDR3 is TGTGCCAGCAGCTTAGCGCATCCAGGGACTGGAAACACCATATATTTT. It yields the protein CASSLAHPGTGNTIYF.

The chain carries TRBV3-1 (or the pseudogene TRBV3-2) and TRBJ1-2; 9 positions match TRBD1. Per germline, CDR1 LGHDT and CDR2 YNNKEL (reference sequence). This CDR3 spans 15 amino acids. The J segment lost 3 bases and the V segment lost 3 bases, leaving 5 bases of the junction unmatched. The CDR3 here is CASSQSRDRDYGYTF. The CDR3 DNA is TGTGCCAGCAGCCAGTCCCGGGACAGGGACTATGGCTACACCTTC.

CDR3 sequence: CASRQGFRTEAFF. In DNA, the CDR3 is TGTGCCAGCAGACAGGGTTTCCGCACTGAAGCTTTCTTT. This chain links TRBV6-5 with TRBJ1-1, with D possibly matching TRBD1 (6 bases). Looked up from germline, CDR1 is MNHEY and CDR2 is SVGAGI. CDR3 length: 13 residues. Trimming shortened V by 6 bases and J by 4 bases, and 12 bases separated the two germline ends.

This chain links TRBV19 with TRBJ2-5; 7 positions match TRBD1. CDR1 and CDR2 (germline): LNHDA, SQIVND (reference sequence). The CDR3 has 16 amino acids. V lost 4 bases to trimming and J lost 4 bases; unmatched junction nucleotides: 12. The CDR3 loop reads CASSRWTGAGRETQYF. The CDR3 DNA is TGTGCCAGTAGTAGATGGACAGGTGCCGGTCGAGAGACCCAGTACTTC.

The J gene is TRBJ2-3, the V gene TRBV27; 14 positions agree with TRBD2. The germline V gene encodes CDR1 MNHEY and CDR2 SMNVEV (reference sequence). The CDR3 runs 19 residues. J lost 5 bases, V lost 5 bases, and 15 bases had no gene match. For the CDR3, the DNA is TGTGCCAGCAGTCCCGGGACTAGCGGGAGTATGGGGGGTCTAGATACGCAGTATTTT. It yields the protein CASSPGTSGSMGGLDTQYF.

The CDR3 here is CASSSPGQSNYGYTF. The CDR3 region has the DNA TGTGCCAGCAGCTCACCTGGACAGTCAAACTATGGCTACACCTTC. V is TRBV28 and J is TRBJ1-2; maybe TRBD1 (6 bases). The CDR3 loop spans 15 amino acids. Germline values: CDR1 MDHEN, CDR2 SYDVKM. Deletions cut 6 bases from V and 2 bases from J, with 16 bases between.

This chain uses TRBV12-3 or TRBV12-4 with TRBJ2-4; 8 nucleotides line up with TRBD1. The CDR3 consists of 13 residues. The V gene end was trimmed by 6 bases and the J gene end by 6 bases; junction bases not matched to a gene: 4. CDR3 protein: CASRGTGINIQYF. The CDR3 DNA sequence: TGTGCCAGCAGAGGGACAGGAATAAACATTCAGTACTTC.